This T cell receptor (beta chain) appears in the sequencing data of a study of T cell repertoires in cytomegalovirus infection. Looked up from germline, CDR1 is SGHTA and CDR2 is FQGNSA. With 1 base clipped from V and 4 bases from J, the junction kept 4 bases outside the gene matches. The CDR3 has 15 amino acids. Remarks on this clonotype: Its antigen is not identified.

TCRdb re-derived calls from the reads in MiXCR, one entry per CDR3 protein. The data contain roughly 180,000 distinct CDR3 sequences, roughly 21% of them seen just once; the ten biggest clones take up 20% to 30%. The sample consisted of CD8+ T cells from cultured PBMCs, taken from culture after CMV antigen stimulation. The V gene is TRBV7-2, the J gene TRBJ2-5, with 9 bases matching TRBD1. This TCR was recovered from a human donor in good health (CMV status not recorded). Some clones in this sample may be carry-over from other donors' samples. CDR3 amino acids: CASSLGTGVRETQYF. CDR3 sequence (DNA): TGTGCCAGCAGCTTAGGGACAGGGGTCCGAGAGACCCAGTACTTC.